Presented here are 17 T cell receptor beta chains from one specimen sequenced in a study of shared clonotypes between healthy human individuals. Sequencing used immunoSEQ multiplex PCR; TCRdb keeps in-frame clones, though not all of them. This table has about 510,000 clones, more than 65% appearing once. Sequenced: PBMCs. The receptor set was obtained from a woman between 40 and 55 years old in good health. Some clones in this sample may be carry-over from other donors' samples.

This chain uses TRBV5-1 with TRBJ2-7, with 8 bases fitting TRBD2. Trimming at V came to 3 bases and at J to 5 bases, leaving 10 bases not matched to a gene. The CDR3 spans 15 residues. Germline CDR1 is SGHRS and CDR2 is YFSETQ. This CDR3 reads CASSSKTGGPNEQYF. CDR3 nucleotide sequence: TGCGCCAGCAGCTCGAAGACGGGAGGGCCGAACGAGCAGTACTTC.

The genes are TRBV6-5 and TRBJ2-1; 9 bases are a match to TRBD2. CDR1 is MNHEY and CDR2 is SVGAGI in the germline V gene. This CDR3 region has 15 residues. With 6 bases clipped from V and 2 bases from J, the junction kept 5 bases outside the gene matches. CDR3 loop: CASRRTSATYNEQFF. The CDR3 DNA follows: TGTGCCAGCAGACGGACTAGCGCAACCTACAATGAGCAGTTCTTC.

The count of this clone is one. The chain combines TRBV25-1 with TRBJ2-3, with D perhaps matching TRBD1 or TRBD2 (6 bases each). V was cut by 5 bases and J by 5 bases, with 20 bases left in between. The CDR3 spans 16 residues. Germline lookup yields CDR1 MGHDK and CDR2 SYGVNS. CDR3 residues: CASSHLGAQGGDTQYF. CDR3 DNA: TGTGCCAGCAGTCACCTAGGGGCACAGGGAGGAGATACGCAGTATTTT.

This clone was seen a few times. The CDR3 coding sequence is TGTGCCACCACCCAAGGGACTAATGAAAAACTGTTTTTT. This encodes CATTQGTNEKLFF. This chain links TRBV15 with TRBJ1-4; no firm D call. The V gene lost 7 bases and the J gene lost 2 bases, with 8 bases spanning the gap. CDR3 length equals 13 residues. From germline, CDR1 is LNHNV and CDR2 YYDKDF (reference sequence). Complete variable domain (other parts from reference TRBV15 and TRBJ1-4): DAMVIQNPRYQVTQFGKPVTLSCSQTLNHNVMYWYQQKSSQAPKLLFHYYDKDFNNEADTPDNFQSRRPNTSFCFLDIRSPGLGDTAMYLCATTQGTNEKLFFGSGTQLSVL.

The chain combines TRBV7-9 with TRBJ1-4; D call uncertain. CDR1 SEHNR and CDR2 FQNEAQ come from the germline V gene (reference sequence). V was cut by 2 bases and J by 7 bases, with 8 bases left in between. The CDR3 covers 13 residues. The CDR3 coding sequence is TGTGCCAGCAGCTTAAGGTTAGGTGAAAAACTGTTTTTT. Translation gives CASSLRLGEKLFF.

The chain is built from TRBV2 and TRBJ2-7; D unclear. Trimming took 5 bases from V and 1 from J, leaving 6 bases between them. CDR3 length: 12 amino acids. CDR1 and CDR2 from the germline V gene are SNHLY and FYNNEI. The CDR3 coding sequence is TGTGCCAGCAGTTTACAGTCCTACGAGCAGTACTTC. This translates into CASSLQSYEQYF.

The genes are TRBV5-2 and TRBJ1-2. TRBV5-2 is an annotated pseudogene. This CDR3 has 12 amino acids. The CDR3 is CASKRKTYGYTF. CDR3 sequence (DNA): TGTGCCAGCAAACGAAAGACCTATGGCTACACCTTC.

This clone was found a few times. In DNA, the CDR3 is TGCGCCAGCAGCAACGAGGGACAGGGAAAAGCTTTCTTT. It is translated as CASSNEGQGKAFF. This sequence joins TRBV5-1 and TRBJ1-1; 9 bases are a match to TRBD1. This CDR3 is 13 amino acids long. Germline lookup yields CDR1 SGHRS and CDR2 YFSETQ. The ends lost 4 bases at V and 9 bases at J; junction bases unmatched: 7.

The sample holds one count of this clone. This rearrangement joins TRBV28 to TRBJ2-5; the match to TRBD1 covers 7 bases. The CDR3 runs to 15 residues. Trimming at V came to 4 bases and at J to 7 bases, leaving 12 bases not matched to a gene. CDR1 is MDHEN, CDR2 SYDVKM, per germline. The CDR3 is CASSSPLGGRGTQYF. The CDR3 coding sequence is TGTGCCAGCAGTTCACCGTTAGGGGGCCGGGGGACCCAGTACTTC.

Comments on this clone: Its ends do not fully match the called genes, so a read error is possible. This chain connects TRBV7-7 to TRBJ2-5; TRBD1 agrees at 9 bases. In germline, CDR1 is SSHAT, CDR2 FNYEAQ (reference sequence). The CDR3 has 15 amino acids. In DNA, the CDR3 is TGTGCTAGCAGCCCCCCCGGGACAGGGAAAGAGACCCAGTACTTC. This gives the protein CASSPPGTGKETQYF.

The rearrangement uses TRBV7-9 and TRBJ1-2; D is unclear. The CDR3 is made up of 14 amino acids. The germline CDR1 and CDR2 sequences are SEHNR and FQNEAQ (reference sequence). The V end was cut by 5 bases, the J end by 0 bases, with 10 bases between. CDR3 in amino acids: CASSPRLTNYGYTF. The CDR3 DNA reads TGTGCCAGCAGCCCCCGCCTCACTAACTATGGCTACACCTTC.

The J gene is TRBJ2-1, the V gene TRBV7-2; 8 bases are shared with TRBD2. The V segment lost 7 bases and the J segment 7 bases; nucleotides outside the gene matches: 6. CDR3 length: 13 amino acids. CDR1 and CDR2 (germline): SGHTA, FQGNSA. The CDR3 bases are TGTGCCAGCACCGCCTTAGCGGGGAATGAGCAGTTCTTC. It encodes CASTALAGNEQFF.

The chain recombines TRBV5-3 with TRBJ2-7; 9 nucleotides line up with TRBD1. Being an ORF, TRBV5-3 has a function that is uncertain. Unmatched junction bases numbered 16, after V lost 4 bases and J lost 2 bases. The CDR3 is made up of 18 amino acids. The CDR3 nucleotides read TGTGCCAGAAGCCCGGGACAGGGTGGACCGCTGAGGCCCTACGAGCAGTACTTC. Translating it yields CARSPGQGGPLRPYEQYF.

This clone came up once. The chain's CDR3 is CASSLVTGNYGYTF. The CDR3 DNA sequence: TGTGCCAGCAGCTTAGTAACGGGAAACTATGGCTACACCTTC. The gene calls are TRBV11-2 and TRBJ1-2; D not certain. The CDR3 is made up of 14 amino acids. The germline gives CDR1 SGHAT, CDR2 FQNNGV. Deletions cut 1 base from V and 2 bases from J, with 8 bases between. Looking up the rest from reference TRBV11-2 and TRBJ1-2 gives the full variable domain: EAGVAQSPRYKIIEKRQSVAFWCNPISGHATLYWYQQILGQGPKLLIQFQNNGVVDDSQLPKDRFSAERLKGVDSTLKIQPAKLEDSAVYLCASSLVTGNYGYTFGSGTRLTVV.

The chain employs TRBV5-4 and TRBJ2-1, with TRBD2 matching over 12 bases. CDR1 is SGHNT, CDR2 YYREEE, per germline (reference sequence). Germline trimming cut 0 bases from V and 12 bases from J; bases unmatched to any gene: 7. The CDR3 length is 15 residues. Here the CDR3 DNA reads TGTGCCAGCAGCTTGGGGCTAGCGGGAGGGACGTTGCAGTTCTTC. This sequence encodes CASSLGLAGGTLQFF.

This clone has a single count. CDR3 residues: CATSGTGPNTEAFF. CDR3 DNA sequence: TGTGCCACCAGCGGAACAGGGCCGAACACTGAAGCTTTCTTT. The rearrangement links TRBV15 to TRBJ1-1, with a tentative D call TRBD1 (6 bases). This CDR3 has 14 amino acids. CDR1 is LNHNV and CDR2 is YYDKDF in the germline V gene (reference sequence). V dropped 5 bases and J dropped 1 base, with 11 bases sitting between them.

This chain links TRBV7-9 with TRBJ1-1; D is ambiguous. The CDR3 is 13 amino acids. Germline loops: CDR1 SEHNR, CDR2 FQNEAQ (reference sequence). V shed 7 bases and J shed 0 bases, with 9 bases lying between them. The CDR3 loop is CASTKTMNTEAFF. CDR3 coding DNA: TGTGCCAGCACCAAAACGATGAACACTGAAGCTTTCTTT.